The source of this T cell receptor (beta chain) is a study of blood T cell repertoires in COVID-19. CDR3 length: 19 amino acids. The germline V gene encodes CDR1 MNHNS and CDR2 SASEGT. With 4 bases clipped from V and 0 bases from J, the junction kept 12 bases outside the gene matches. Method: immunoSEQ multiplex PCR; TCRdb's copy keeps in-frame clones and lacks some. Of about 200,000 clones in the sample, about 86% were seen once. This TCR was recovered from a middle-aged woman with acute COVID-19. This chain joins TRBV6-1 and TRBJ1-5; 10 bases are shared with TRBD1. The specimen was PBMCs or T cells enriched from blood (not recorded which). The CDR3 DNA reads TGTGCCAGCAGTGGCGTCTGGACAGGGGGTCCCTATAGCAATCAGCCCCAGCATTTT. Amino acid sequence: CASSGVWTGGPYSNQPQHF.